The rows below give T cell receptor beta chains drawn from one sample of a study of response to subunit inactivated influenza vaccine. Via MiXCR, TCRdb re-called the RT-PCR reads, giving one row per CDR3 protein. The data show 550,000 to 650,000 distinct CDR3 sequences, approximately 12% seen once. The material was PBMCs from blood, obtained on the day of vaccination. The receptors derive from a middle-aged man who received an inactivated influenza vaccine. Each CDR3 is given with its conserved first and last residue. The D gene is left open where the match is weak. Expanded clones get a size class; other rows say once, few or many, or leave the size out.

few	-	TRBJ1-1	TRBV12-3/TRBV12-4	TGTGCCAGCAGTTTCGCAGGGCAAAACACTGAAGCTTTCTTT	CASSFAGQNTEAFF
-	TRBD1	TRBJ2-3	TRBV5-4	TGTGCCAGCAGCAAAGACAGGGGGCTTCCTACGCAGTATTTT	CASSKDRGLPTQYF
few	TRBD2	TRBJ2-3	TRBV24-1	TGTGCCACCAGTGAGTCCGGGACTAGCGGTATTCGCACAGATACGCAGTATTTT	CATSESGTSGIRTDTQYF
many	-	TRBJ1-6	TRBV5-1	TGCGCCAGCAGCGAGGGTCGCAATTCACCCCTCCACTTT	CASSEGRNSPLHF
few	TRBD1	TRBJ2-1	TRBV15	TGTGCCACCAGCCGAGGGACAGGTACATACAATGAGCAGTTCTTC	CATSRGTGTYNEQFF
few	-	TRBJ1-1	TRBV5-1	TGCGCCAGCAGCTTGGACGTGGGCACTGAAGCTTTCTTT	CASSLDVGTEAFF
-	-	TRBJ1-1	TRBV20-1	TGCAGTGCTAGAAAGTCGCACACTGAAGCTTTCTTT	CSARKSHTEAFF
-	TRBD2	TRBJ2-1	TRBV6-2/TRBV6-3	TGTGCCAGCAGTCCAAATATCCCCGGGCGGGGGGGCTCATATGAGCAGTTCTTC	CASSPNIPGRGGSYEQFF
many	-	TRBJ2-7	TRBV6-2/TRBV6-3	TGTGCCAGCAGAAACCTAGCGAACTACGAGCAGTACTTC	CASRNLANYEQYF
few	-	TRBJ2-6	TRBV10-3	TGTGCCATCAGCGCCCTGGACTCCTCTGGGGCCAACGTCCTGACTTTC	CAISALDSSGANVLTF